The T cell receptor beta chain under discussion was sequenced for a study of response to subunit inactivated influenza vaccine. This clonotype was found a few times. Its specificity is not known. TCRdb itself ran the RT-PCR reads through MiXCR, one entry per CDR3 protein. Of 560,000 or so distinct CDR3 sequences in the sample, 7.6% were seen once. Trimming stripped 5 bases from V and 12 bases from J, with 26 bases between. Germline assignment: CDR1 SGHTA and CDR2 FQGNSA. The CDR3 contains 15 residues. Notes on the study in general: New T cells are recruited in small numbers by each seasonal influenza vaccination, according to the authors' suggestion.

The material was PBMCs from blood, obtained roughly 24 months after vaccination. This TCR was sampled from a man in his fifties or sixties who received an inactivated influenza vaccine. This sequence joins TRBV7-2 and TRBJ2-7, with D perhaps being TRBD1 or TRBD2 (8 bases each). CDR3 sequence: CASSPDLGTGREGYF. The CDR3 nucleotides are TGTGCCAGCAGCCCCGACTTAGGGACAGGTCGGGAGGGGTACTTC.